The 14 T cell receptor beta chains in this list originate from one sample, sequenced in a study of OX40 agonist ivuxolimab in advanced cancers. Sequenced by immunoSEQ multiplex PCR; TCRdb stores in-frame clones only, minus some. The sample carries 55,000 to 65,000 clones, 65% to 80% recorded once. Sequencing was performed on CD4+ or CD8+ T cells sorted from blood, taken in a trial of the OX40 agonist ivuxolimab. The receptors stem from an adult with an advanced solid tumor such as melanoma, head and neck, liver or kidney cancer.

The J gene is TRBJ2-1, the V gene TRBV11-3, with D unclear. The CDR3 covers 13 residues. Trimming took 0 bases from V and 2 from J, leaving 2 bases between them. Germline V gene data show CDR1 as SGHNT and CDR2 as YENEEA. The CDR3 spells CASSLETYNEQFF. The CDR3 DNA is TGTGCCAGCAGCTTAGAAACCTACAATGAGCAGTTCTTC.

This clone was detected once. The V and J genes are TRBV6-1 and TRBJ2-5, with TRBD1 matching 10 bases. This CDR3 has 15 amino acids. The V and J ends lost 5 bases and 5 bases, in that order; junction bases with no gene match: 8. Germline loops: CDR1 MNHNS, CDR2 SASEGT. The CDR3 spells CASSLRDRGWETQYF. In DNA form, the CDR3 reads TGTGCCAGCAGTCTTCGGGACAGGGGATGGGAGACCCAGTACTTC.

Remarks on this clone: Other DNA sequences of this sample code for an identical CDR3. The rearrangement joins TRBV18 to TRBJ2-2; 7 bases match TRBD2. Germline loops: CDR1 KGHSH, CDR2 LQKENI. Trimming at V came to 2 bases and at J to 4 bases, leaving 1 base not matched to a gene. This CDR3 has 14 residues. CDR3 sequence: CASSPSSGTGELFF. As DNA, the CDR3 is TGTGCCAGCTCACCATCTAGCGGCACCGGGGAGCTGTTTTTT.

The chain recombines TRBV28 with TRBJ1-2; no definite D call. Germline loops: CDR1 MDHEN, CDR2 SYDVKM. There are 12 residues in the CDR3. V was clipped by 10 bases and J by 3 bases, with 12 bases between them. In nucleotides, the CDR3 is TGTGCCACCCGAGAAACAGACTATGGCTACACCTTC. Translating it yields CATRETDYGYTF.

This clone is judged medium-sized. The V gene is TRBV4-2, the J gene TRBJ2-1; D possibly corresponds to TRBD1 (6 bases). Per germline, CDR1 LGHNA and CDR2 YNFKEQ. Trimming left V 0 bases short and J 6 bases short, with 15 bases between. The CDR3 is made up of 16 amino acids. In DNA, the CDR3 is TGTGCCAGCAGCCAAGAAATTCTGACCAGGGGCAATGAGCAGTTCTTC. It translates to CASSQEILTRGNEQFF.

This chain links TRBV27 with TRBJ2-6; the D is unclear. The CDR3 runs to 13 residues. The germline CDR1 and CDR2 sequences are MNHEY and SMNVEV (reference sequence). Trimming took off 0 bases at V and 9 bases at J, with 6 bases between the two ends. CDR3 coding DNA: TGTGCCAGCAGTTTATCCAGGATCAACGTCCTGACTTTC. Protein: CASSLSRINVLTF.

The chain carries TRBV14 and TRBJ2-2, with 12 bases that match TRBD2. CDR1 SGHDN and CDR2 FVKESK come from the germline V gene. Trimming removed 5 bases from V and 6 bases from J; junction bases left unmatched: 10. The CDR3 has 17 amino acids. Written as DNA, the CDR3 is TGTGCCAGCAGCTTCCGTGGACTAGCGGGAAAGGCCGGGGAGCTGTTTTTT. Its protein is CASSFRGLAGKAGELFF.

This rearrangement joins TRBV5-1 to TRBJ1-2; 8 bases fit TRBD1. The V gene end was trimmed by 2 bases and the J gene end by 4 bases; junction bases not matched to a gene: 16. The CDR3 is 18 amino acids. The germline V gene encodes CDR1 SGHRS and CDR2 YFSETQ. The CDR3 region is CASSFNSLDRANSYGYTF. The CDR3 bases are TGCGCCAGCAGCTTCAATTCTTTGGACAGGGCTAATAGCTATGGCTACACCTTC. The full variable domain, its missing parts supplied by reference TRBV5-1 and TRBJ1-2, is KAGVTQTPRYLIKTRGQQVTLSCSPISGHRSVSWYQQTPGQGLQFLFEYFSETQRNKGNFPGRFSGRQFSNSRSEMNVSTLELGDSALYLCASSFNSLDRANSYGYTFGSGTRLTVV.

This chain links TRBV15 with TRBJ2-5, with TRBD1 identical over 9 bases. The J call may be wrong; the DNA end is better matched by TRBJ2-7. This CDR3 has 16 residues. Germline V gene sequence: CDR1 LNHNV, CDR2 YYDKDF (reference sequence). The CDR3 loop is CATSPLRDRADYEQYF. DNA of the CDR3: TGTGCCACCAGCCCCCTCCGGGACAGGGCCGACTACGAGCAGTACTTC.

This sequence joins TRBV7-3 and TRBJ1-4; D not resolved. Germline V gene lookup returns CDR1 SGHTA and CDR2 FQGTGA. This CDR3 spans 14 amino acids. V was clipped by 3 bases and J by 10 bases, with 15 bases between them. CDR3 loop: CASSFLVGWVKLFF. The DNA of the CDR3 is TGTGCCAGCAGCTTCTTAGTAGGGTGGGTAAAACTGTTTTTT.

The rearrangement links TRBV5-1 to TRBJ2-1; 9 nucleotides line up with TRBD2. Trimming removed 0 bases from V and 9 bases from J; junction bases left unmatched: 4. This CDR3 is built from 14 residues. Germline CDR1 reads SGHRS; CDR2 reads YFSETQ. CDR3 nucleotide sequence: TGCGCCAGCAGCTTGGGTGGGACTAGCATTGAGCAGTTCTTC. Translated, it gives CASSLGGTSIEQFF.

V is TRBV5-1 and J is TRBJ2-7; D unresolved. This CDR3 has 12 residues. V lost 1 base and J lost 4, with 6 bases in between. Germline CDR1 reads SGHRS; CDR2 reads YFSETQ. The CDR3 DNA reads TGCGCCAGCAGCTTGAACCGGTACGAGCAGTACTTC. This sequence encodes CASSLNRYEQYF.

The chain is built from TRBV4-1 and TRBJ2-3, with 13 bases lining up with TRBD2. The J segment lost 4 bases and the V segment lost 0 bases, leaving 1 base of the junction unmatched. The germline CDR1 and CDR2 sequences are MGHRA and YSYEKL. There are 16 residues in the CDR3. The CDR3 DNA sequence: TGCGCCAGCAGCCAAGATGGACTAGCGGGAGCAGATACGCAGTATTTT. Protein: CASSQDGLAGADTQYF.

The chain couples TRBV7-9 to TRBJ2-3; D remains unclear. Germline lookup yields CDR1 SEHNR and CDR2 FQNEAQ (reference sequence). The V gene lost 1 base and the J gene lost 2 bases, with 7 bases spanning the gap. This CDR3 is 14 amino acids long. CDR3 loop: CASSLEHPTDTQYF. The DNA of the CDR3 is TGTGCCAGCAGCTTAGAACATCCCACAGATACGCAGTATTTT.